This TCR beta chain was found in a study of cytomegalovirus exposure and HLA in healthy donors. Findings of the study overall: Beyond CMV serostatus, there was no information to go on about immune exposure.

PCR used 60 Vbeta primers and 13 Jbeta primers. Only in-frame clones appear in the TCRdb table, and some are missing; sequencing was by immunoSEQ multiplex PCR. The sample has roughly 68,000 clones; around 77% are singletons. Notes on this clone: The antigen is not known.

Germline CDR1 and CDR2: KGHSH and LQKENI. The J segment lost 2 bases and the V segment lost 6 bases, leaving 5 bases of the junction unmatched. CDR3 length equals 15 residues. This receptor was obtained from a male donor in good health and CMV-seropositive. The sequenced sample consisted of PBMCs. The chain joins TRBV18 to TRBJ2-7; TRBD2 agrees at 12 bases. CDR3 bases: TGTGCCAGCTCGCCTAGCGGGGGGGCCCCCTACGAGCAGTACTTC. Translation: CASSPSGGAPYEQYF.